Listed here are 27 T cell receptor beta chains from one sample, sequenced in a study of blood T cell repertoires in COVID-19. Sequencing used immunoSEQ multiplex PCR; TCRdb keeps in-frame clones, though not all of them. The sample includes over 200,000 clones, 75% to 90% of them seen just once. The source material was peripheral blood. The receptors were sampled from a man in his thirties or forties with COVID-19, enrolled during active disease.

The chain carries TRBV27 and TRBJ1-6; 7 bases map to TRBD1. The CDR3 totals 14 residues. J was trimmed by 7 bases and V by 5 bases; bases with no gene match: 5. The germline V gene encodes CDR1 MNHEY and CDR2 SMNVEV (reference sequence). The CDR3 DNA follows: TGTGCCAGCAGTGACAGGGCGTTGAATTCACCCCTCCACTTT. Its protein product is CASSDRALNSPLHF.

CDR3: CASSMTGQGAIPYYQPQHF. CDR3 nucleotides: TGTGCCAGTAGTATGACGGGACAGGGGGCCATCCCCTATTATCAGCCCCAGCATTTT. The chain uses TRBV19 and TRBJ1-5; TRBD1 aligns across 12 bases. From germline, CDR1 is LNHDA and CDR2 SQIVND (reference sequence). The CDR3 sequence is 19 residues long. Trimming took 3 bases from V and 5 from J; bases not matched to a gene: 14.

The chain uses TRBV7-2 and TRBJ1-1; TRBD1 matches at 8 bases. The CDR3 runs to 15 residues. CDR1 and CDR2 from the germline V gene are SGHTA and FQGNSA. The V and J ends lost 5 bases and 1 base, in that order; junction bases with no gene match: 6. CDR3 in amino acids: CASSIMDRANTEAFF. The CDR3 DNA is TGTGCCAGCAGCATAATGGACAGGGCGAACACTGAAGCTTTCTTT.

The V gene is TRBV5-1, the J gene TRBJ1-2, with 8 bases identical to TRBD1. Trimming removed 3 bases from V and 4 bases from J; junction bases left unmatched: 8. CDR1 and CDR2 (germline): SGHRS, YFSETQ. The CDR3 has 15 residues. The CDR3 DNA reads TGCGCCAGCAGCTGGCCGGGACAGGAGGGCTATGGCTACACCTTC. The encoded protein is CASSWPGQEGYGYTF.

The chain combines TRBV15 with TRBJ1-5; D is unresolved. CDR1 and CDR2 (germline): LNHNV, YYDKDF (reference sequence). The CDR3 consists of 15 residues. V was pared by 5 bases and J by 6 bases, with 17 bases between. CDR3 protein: CATSPGSVFGQPQHF. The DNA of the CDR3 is TGTGCCACCAGCCCAGGTTCAGTGTTTGGTCAGCCCCAGCATTTT. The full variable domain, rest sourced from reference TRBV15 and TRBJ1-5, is DAMVIQNPRYQVTQFGKPVTLSCSQTLNHNVMYWYQQKSSQAPKLLFHYYDKDFNNEADTPDNFQSRRPNTSFCFLDIRSPGLGDTAMYLCATSPGSVFGQPQHFGDGTRLSIL.

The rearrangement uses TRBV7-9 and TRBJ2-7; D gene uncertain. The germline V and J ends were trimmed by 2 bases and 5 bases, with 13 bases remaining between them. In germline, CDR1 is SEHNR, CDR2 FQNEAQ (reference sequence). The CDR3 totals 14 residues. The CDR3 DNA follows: TGTGCCAGCAGCTTAACACCCAAACCCCACGAGCAGTACTTC. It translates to CASSLTPKPHEQYF.

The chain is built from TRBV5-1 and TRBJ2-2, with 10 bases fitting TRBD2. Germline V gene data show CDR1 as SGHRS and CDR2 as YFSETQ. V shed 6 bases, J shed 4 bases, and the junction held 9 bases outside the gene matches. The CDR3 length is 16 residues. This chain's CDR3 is CASTLLAGVSTGELFF. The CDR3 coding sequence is TGCGCCAGCACCCTCCTAGCGGGGGTGAGCACCGGGGAGCTGTTTTTT.

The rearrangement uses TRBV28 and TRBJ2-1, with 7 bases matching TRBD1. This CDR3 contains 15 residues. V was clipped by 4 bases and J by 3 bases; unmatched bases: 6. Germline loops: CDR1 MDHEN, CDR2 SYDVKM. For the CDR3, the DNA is TGTGCCAGCAGTTCCCAGGGGGAAGGCTACAATGAGCAGTTCTTC. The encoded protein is CASSSQGEGYNEQFF. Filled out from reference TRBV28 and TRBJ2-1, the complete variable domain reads DVKVTQSSRYLVKRTGEKVFLECVQDMDHENMFWYRQDPGLGLRLIYFSYDVKMKEKGDIPEGYSVSREKKERFSLILESASTNQTSMYLCASSSQGEGYNEQFFGPGTRLTVL.

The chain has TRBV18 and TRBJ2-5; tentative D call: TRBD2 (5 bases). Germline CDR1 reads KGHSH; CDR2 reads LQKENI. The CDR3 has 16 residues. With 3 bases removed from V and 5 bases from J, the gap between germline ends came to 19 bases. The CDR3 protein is CASSPRVVGTGETQYF. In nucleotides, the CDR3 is TGTGCCAGCTCACCCCGAGTCGTGGGTACGGGGGAGACCCAGTACTTC. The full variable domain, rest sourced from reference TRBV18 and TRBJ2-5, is NAGVMQNPRHLVRRRGQEARLRCSPMKGHSHVYWYRQLPEEGLKFMVYLQKENIIDESGMPKERFSAEFPKEGPSILRIQQVVRGDSAAYFCASSPRVVGTGETQYFGPGTRLLVL.

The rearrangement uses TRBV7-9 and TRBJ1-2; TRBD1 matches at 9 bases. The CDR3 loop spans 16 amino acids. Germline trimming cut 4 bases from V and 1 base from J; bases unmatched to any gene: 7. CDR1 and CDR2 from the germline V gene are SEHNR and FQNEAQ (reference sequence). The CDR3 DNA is TGTGCCAGCAGCTCAATCCGGACAGGGGTTAACTATGGCTACACCTTC. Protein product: CASSSIRTGVNYGYTF.

The CDR3, as DNA: TGTGCCAGTAGGTGGGCCGGCGACACTGAAGCTTTCTTT. Its protein is CASRWAGDTEAFF. The chain couples TRBV19 to TRBJ1-1; D remains ambiguous. Germline V CDR1 and CDR2: LNHDA, SQIVND (reference sequence). The CDR3 covers 13 residues. V was trimmed by 6 bases and J by 3 bases, leaving 11 bases between them.

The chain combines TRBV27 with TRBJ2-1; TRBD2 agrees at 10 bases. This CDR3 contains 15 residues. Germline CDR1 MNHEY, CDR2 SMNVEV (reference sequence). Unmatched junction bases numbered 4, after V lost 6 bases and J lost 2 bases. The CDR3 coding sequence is TGTGCCAGCAGCCTAGCGGGAGCGACCTACAATGAGCAGTTCTTC. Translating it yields CASSLAGATYNEQFF.

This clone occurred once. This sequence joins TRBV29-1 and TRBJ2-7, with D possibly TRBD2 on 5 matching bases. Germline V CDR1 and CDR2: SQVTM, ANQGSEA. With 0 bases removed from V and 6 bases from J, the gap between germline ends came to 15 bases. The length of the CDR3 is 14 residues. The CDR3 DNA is TGCAGCGTTGAAGAAACCAGAGCGGCGTCCGAGCAGTACTTC. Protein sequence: CSVEETRAASEQYF.

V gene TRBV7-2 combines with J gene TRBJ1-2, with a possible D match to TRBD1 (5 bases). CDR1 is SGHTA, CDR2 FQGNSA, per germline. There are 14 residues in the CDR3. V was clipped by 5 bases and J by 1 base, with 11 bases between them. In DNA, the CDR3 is TGTGCCAGCAGCCCATCGGGGGTTAACTATGGCTACACCTTC. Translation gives CASSPSGVNYGYTF. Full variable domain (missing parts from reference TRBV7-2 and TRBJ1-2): GAGVSQSPSNKVTEKGKDVELRCDPISGHTALYWYRQSLGQGLEFLIYFQGNSAPDKSGLPSDRFSAERTGGSVSTLTIQRTQQEDSAVYLCASSPSGVNYGYTFGSGTRLTVV.

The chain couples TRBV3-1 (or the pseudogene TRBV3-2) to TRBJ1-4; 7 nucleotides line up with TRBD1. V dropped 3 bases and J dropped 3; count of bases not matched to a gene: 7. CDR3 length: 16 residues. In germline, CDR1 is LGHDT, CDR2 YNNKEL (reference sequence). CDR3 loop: CASSQADRVPNEKLFF. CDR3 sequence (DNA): TGTGCCAGCAGCCAGGCCGACAGGGTTCCTAATGAAAAACTGTTTTTT.

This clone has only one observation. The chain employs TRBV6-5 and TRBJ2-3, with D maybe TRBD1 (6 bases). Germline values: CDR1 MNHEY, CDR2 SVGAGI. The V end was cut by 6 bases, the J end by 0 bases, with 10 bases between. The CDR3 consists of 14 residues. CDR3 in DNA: TGTGCCAGCAGGTGGGACATTAGCACAGATACGCAGTATTTT. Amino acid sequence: CASRWDISTDTQYF.

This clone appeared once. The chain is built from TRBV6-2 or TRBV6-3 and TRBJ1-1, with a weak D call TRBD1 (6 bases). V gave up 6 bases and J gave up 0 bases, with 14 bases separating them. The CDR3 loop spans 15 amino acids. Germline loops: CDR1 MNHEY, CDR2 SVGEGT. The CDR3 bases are TGTGCCAGCAGCGGGAGGGGGACACTGAACACTGAAGCTTTCTTT. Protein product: CASSGRGTLNTEAFF.

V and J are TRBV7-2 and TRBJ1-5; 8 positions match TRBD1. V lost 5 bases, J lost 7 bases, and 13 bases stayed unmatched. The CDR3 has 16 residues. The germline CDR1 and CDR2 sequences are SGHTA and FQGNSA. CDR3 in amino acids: CASSQRAGGREQPQHF. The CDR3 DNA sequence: TGTGCCAGCAGCCAACGAGCAGGGGGCAGGGAGCAGCCCCAGCATTTT.

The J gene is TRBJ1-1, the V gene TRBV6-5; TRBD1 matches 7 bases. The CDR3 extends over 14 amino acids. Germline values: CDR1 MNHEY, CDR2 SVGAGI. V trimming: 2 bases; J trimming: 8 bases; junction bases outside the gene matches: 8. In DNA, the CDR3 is TGTGCCAGCAGTTACCCAGACAGGGTAGGAGAAGCTTTCTTT. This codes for CASSYPDRVGEAFF.

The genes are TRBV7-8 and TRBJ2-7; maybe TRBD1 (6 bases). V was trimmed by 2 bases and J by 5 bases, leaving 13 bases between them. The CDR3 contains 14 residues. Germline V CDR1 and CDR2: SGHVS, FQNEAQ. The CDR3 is CASSLSTGLDEQYF. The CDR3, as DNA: TGTGCCAGCAGCTTAAGTACAGGGCTAGACGAGCAGTACTTC.

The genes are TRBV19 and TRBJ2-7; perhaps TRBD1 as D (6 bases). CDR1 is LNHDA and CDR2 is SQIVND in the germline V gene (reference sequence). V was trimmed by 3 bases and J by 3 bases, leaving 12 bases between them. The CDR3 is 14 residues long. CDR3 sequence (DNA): TGTGCCAGTAGTATCTCCGTCAGGGGCTACGAGCAGTACTTC. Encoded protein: CASSISVRGYEQYF.

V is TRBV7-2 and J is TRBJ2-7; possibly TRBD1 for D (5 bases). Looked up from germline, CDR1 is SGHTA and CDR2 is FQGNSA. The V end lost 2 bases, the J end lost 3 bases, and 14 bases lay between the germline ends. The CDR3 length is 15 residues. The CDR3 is CASSLSEAGYYEQYF. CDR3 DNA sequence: TGTGCCAGCAGCTTAAGTGAGGCAGGGTACTACGAGCAGTACTTC.

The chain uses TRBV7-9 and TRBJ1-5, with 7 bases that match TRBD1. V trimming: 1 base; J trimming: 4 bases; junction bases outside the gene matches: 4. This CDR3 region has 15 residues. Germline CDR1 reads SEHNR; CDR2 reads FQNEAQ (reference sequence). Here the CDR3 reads CASSLEIQGNQPQHF. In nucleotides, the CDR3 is TGTGCCAGCAGCTTAGAAATACAGGGGAATCAGCCCCAGCATTTT.

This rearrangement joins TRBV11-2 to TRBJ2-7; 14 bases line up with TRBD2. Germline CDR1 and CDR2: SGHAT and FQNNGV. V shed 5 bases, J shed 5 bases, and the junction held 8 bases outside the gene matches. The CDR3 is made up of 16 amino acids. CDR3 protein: CASSPGGGLAGDEQYF. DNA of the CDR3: TGTGCCAGCAGCCCCGGGGGGGGACTAGCGGGAGACGAGCAGTACTTC.

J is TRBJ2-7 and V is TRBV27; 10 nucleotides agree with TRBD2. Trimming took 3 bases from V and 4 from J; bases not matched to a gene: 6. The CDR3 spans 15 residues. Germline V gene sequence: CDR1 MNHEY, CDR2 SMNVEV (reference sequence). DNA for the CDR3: TGTGCCAGCAGTTTGCTAGCGGGAGAGCCTTACGAGCAGTACTTC. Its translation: CASSLLAGEPYEQYF.

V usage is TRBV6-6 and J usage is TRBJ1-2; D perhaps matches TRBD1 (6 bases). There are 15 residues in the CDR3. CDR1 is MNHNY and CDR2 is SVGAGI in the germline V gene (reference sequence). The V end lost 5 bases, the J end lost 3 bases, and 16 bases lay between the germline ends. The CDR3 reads CASSVSTGFDYGYTF. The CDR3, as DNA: TGTGCCAGCAGTGTATCAACAGGGTTCGACTATGGCTACACCTTC.

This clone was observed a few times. CDR3 nucleotide sequence: TGTGCCAGCAGCTTGAGCGTCAGGGTTGAATTCGTCTATGGCTACACCTTC. It specifies CASSLSVRVEFVYGYTF. The genes are TRBV7-2 and TRBJ1-2; D is perhaps TRBD1 (5 bases). Trimming cost V 3 bases and J 4 bases, with 21 bases left between them. This CDR3 is built from 17 residues. Germline V CDR1 and CDR2: SGHTA, FQGNSA.